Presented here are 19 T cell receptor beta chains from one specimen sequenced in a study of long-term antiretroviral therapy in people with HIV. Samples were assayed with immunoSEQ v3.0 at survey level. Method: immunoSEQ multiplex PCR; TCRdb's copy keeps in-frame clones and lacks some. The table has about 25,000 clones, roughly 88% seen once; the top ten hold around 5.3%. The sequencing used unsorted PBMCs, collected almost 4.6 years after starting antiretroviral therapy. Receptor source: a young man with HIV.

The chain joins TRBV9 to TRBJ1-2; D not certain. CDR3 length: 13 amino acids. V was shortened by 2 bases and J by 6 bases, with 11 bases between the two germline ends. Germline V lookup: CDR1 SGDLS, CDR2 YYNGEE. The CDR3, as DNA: TGTGCCAGCAGCGTCCGGGGATCGGATGGCTACACCTTC. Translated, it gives CASSVRGSDGYTF.

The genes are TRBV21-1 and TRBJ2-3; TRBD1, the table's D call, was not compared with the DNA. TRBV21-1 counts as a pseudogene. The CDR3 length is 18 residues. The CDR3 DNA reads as TGTGCCAGCAGCAAAGCGCTATCGACAGGGGAGATCGGAGATACGCAGTATTTT. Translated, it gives CASSKALSTGEIGDTQYF.

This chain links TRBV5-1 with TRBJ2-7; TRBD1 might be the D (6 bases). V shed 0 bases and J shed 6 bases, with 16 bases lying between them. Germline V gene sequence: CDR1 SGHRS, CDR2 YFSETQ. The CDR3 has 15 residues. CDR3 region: CASSLATGTGGEQYF. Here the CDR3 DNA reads TGCGCCAGCAGCTTGGCCACAGGGACCGGTGGCGAGCAGTACTTC.

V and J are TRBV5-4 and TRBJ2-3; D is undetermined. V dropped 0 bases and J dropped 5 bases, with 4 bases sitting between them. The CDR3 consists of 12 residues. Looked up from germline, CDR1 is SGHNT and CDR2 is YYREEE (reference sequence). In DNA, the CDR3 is TGTGCCAGCAGCTTGGCGGTAGATACGCAGTATTTT. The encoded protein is CASSLAVDTQYF.

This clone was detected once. As DNA, the CDR3 is TGTGCCTGGATGGACGTTATCAGGCCCTACACCTTC. Its translation is CAWMDVIRPYTF. The rearrangement uses TRBV30 and TRBJ1-2; D ambiguous. Trimming shortened V by 4 bases and J by 10 bases, and 16 bases separated the two germline ends. The CDR3 consists of 12 residues. CDR1 and CDR2 (germline): GTSNPN, SVGIG (reference sequence).

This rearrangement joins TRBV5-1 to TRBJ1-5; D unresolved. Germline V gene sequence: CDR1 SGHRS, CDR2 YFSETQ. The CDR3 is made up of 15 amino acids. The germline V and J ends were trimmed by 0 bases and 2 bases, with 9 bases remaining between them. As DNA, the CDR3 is TGCGCCAGCAGCTTGGAGGGAATTGGCAATCAGCCCCAGCATTTT. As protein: CASSLEGIGNQPQHF.

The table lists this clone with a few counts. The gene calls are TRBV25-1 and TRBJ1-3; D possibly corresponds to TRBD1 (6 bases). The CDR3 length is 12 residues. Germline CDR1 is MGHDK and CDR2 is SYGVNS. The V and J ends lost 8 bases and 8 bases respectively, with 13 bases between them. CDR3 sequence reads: CASARWTDTIYF. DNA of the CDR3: TGTGCCAGCGCCAGGTGGACAGACACCATATATTTT.

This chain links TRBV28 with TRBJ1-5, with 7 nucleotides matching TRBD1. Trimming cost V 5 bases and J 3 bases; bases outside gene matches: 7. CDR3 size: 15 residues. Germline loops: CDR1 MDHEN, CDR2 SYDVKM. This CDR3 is CASSAGQELNQPQHF. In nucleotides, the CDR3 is TGTGCCAGCAGTGCTGGACAGGAACTCAATCAGCCCCAGCATTTT.

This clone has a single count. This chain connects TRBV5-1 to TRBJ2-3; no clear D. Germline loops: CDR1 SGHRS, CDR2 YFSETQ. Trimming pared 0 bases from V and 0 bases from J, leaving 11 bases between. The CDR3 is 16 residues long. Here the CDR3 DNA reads TGCGCCAGCAGCTTGGAGCTTCCGCCTAGCACAGATACGCAGTATTTT. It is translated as CASSLELPPSTDTQYF.

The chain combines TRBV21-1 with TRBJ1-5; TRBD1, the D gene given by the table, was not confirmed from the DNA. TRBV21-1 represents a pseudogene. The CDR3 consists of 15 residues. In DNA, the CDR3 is TGTGCCAGCAGCAAAGACGGACAGGAAAATCAGCCCCAGCATTTT. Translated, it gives CASSKDGQENQPQHF.

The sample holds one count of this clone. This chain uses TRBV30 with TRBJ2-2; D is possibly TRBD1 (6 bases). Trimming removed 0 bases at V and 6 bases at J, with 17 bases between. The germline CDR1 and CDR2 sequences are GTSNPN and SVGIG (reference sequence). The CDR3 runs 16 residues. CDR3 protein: CAWSVQQGTVPGELFF. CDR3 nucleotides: TGTGCCTGGAGTGTACAACAGGGTACAGTCCCCGGGGAGCTGTTTTTT. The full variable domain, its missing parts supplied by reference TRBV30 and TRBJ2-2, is SQTIHQWPATLVQPVGSPLSLECTVEGTSNPNLYWYRQAAGRGLQLLFYSVGIGQISSEVPQNLSASRPQDRQFILSSKKLLLSDSGFYLCAWSVQQGTVPGELFFGEGSRLTVL.

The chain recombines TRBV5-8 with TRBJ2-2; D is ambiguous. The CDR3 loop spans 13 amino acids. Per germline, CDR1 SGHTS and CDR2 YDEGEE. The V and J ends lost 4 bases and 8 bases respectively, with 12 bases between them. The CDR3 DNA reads TGTGCCAGCAGCCCTCTTCGGAGAGGGGAGCTGTTTTTT. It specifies CASSPLRRGELFF.

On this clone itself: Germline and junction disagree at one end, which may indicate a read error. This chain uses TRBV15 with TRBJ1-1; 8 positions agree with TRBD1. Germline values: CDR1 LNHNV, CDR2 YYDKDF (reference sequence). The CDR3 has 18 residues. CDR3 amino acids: CATRRDWGQANLNTEAFF. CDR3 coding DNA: TGTGCCACCAGGAGAGATTGGGGACAGGCCAACCTGAACACTGAAGCTTTCTTT.

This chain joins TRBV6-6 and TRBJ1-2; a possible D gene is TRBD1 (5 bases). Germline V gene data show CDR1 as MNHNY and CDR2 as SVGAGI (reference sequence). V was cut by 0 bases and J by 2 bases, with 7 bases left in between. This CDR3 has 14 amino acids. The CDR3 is CASSYSQGNYGYTF. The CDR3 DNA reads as TGTGCCAGCAGTTACTCCCAGGGAAACTATGGCTACACCTTC.

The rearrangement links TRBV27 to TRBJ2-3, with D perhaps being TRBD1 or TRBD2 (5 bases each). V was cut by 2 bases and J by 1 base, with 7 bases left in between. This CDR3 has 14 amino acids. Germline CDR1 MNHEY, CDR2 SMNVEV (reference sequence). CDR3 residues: CASSLVGRTDTQYF. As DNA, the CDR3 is TGTGCCAGCAGTTTAGTGGGACGCACAGATACGCAGTATTTT.

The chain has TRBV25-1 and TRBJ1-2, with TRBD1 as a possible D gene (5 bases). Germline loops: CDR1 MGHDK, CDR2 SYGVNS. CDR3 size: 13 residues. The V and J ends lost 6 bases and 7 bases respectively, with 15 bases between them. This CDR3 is CASSGGVGVGYTF. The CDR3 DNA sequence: TGTGCCAGCAGCGGCGGGGTGGGGGTTGGCTACACCTTC.

CDR3 loop: CASSLPEVGPNYGYTF. The DNA of the CDR3 is TGTGCCAGCAGCCTCCCCGAAGTAGGGCCTAACTATGGCTACACCTTC. This chain connects TRBV4-2 to TRBJ1-2; the D is unclear. Trimming left V 4 bases short and J 0 bases short, with 15 bases between. The CDR3 is made up of 16 amino acids. The germline CDR1 and CDR2 sequences are LGHNA and YNFKEQ.

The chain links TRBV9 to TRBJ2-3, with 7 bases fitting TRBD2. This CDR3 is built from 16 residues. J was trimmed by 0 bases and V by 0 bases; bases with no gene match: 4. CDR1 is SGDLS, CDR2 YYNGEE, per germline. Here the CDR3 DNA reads TGTGCCAGCAGCGTAGTTCCTAGCGGTAGCACAGATACGCAGTATTTT. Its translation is CASSVVPSGSTDTQYF.

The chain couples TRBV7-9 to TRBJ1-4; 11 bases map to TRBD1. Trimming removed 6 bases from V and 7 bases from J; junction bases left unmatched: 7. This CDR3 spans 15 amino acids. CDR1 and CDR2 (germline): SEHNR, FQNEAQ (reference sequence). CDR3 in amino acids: CASSQPGTGGEKLFF. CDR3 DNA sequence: TGTGCCAGCAGTCAGCCGGGGACAGGGGGTGAAAAACTGTTTTTT. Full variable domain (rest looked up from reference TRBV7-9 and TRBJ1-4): DTGVSQNPRHKITKRGQNVTFRCDPISEHNRLYWYRQTLGQGPEFLTYFQNEAQLEKSRLLSDRFSAERPKGSFSTLEIQRTEQGDSAMYLCASSQPGTGGEKLFFGSGTQLSVL.